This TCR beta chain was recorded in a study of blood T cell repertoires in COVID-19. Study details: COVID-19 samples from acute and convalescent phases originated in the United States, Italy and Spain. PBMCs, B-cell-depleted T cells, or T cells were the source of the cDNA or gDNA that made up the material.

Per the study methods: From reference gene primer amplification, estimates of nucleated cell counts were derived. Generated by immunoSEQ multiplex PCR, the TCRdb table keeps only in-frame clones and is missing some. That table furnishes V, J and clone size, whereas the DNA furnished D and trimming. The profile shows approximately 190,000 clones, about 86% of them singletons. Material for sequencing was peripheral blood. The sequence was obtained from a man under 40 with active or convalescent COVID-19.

The CDR3 region is CAWARGTSSYEQYF. CDR3 sequence (DNA): TGTGCCTGGGCCCGTGGTACCAGCTCCTACGAGCAGTACTTC. The rearrangement links TRBV30 to TRBJ2-7, with D unclear. The length of the CDR3 is 14 residues. CDR1 and CDR2 (germline): GTSNPN, SVGIG (reference sequence). Trimming cost V 5 bases and J 0 bases, with 14 bases left between them.